Presented here are 18 T cell receptor beta chains from one specimen sequenced in a study of beta chain features in type 1 diabetes. Findings and caveats of the study: People with Type 1 diabetes carried modestly yet significantly shorter TCRB CDR3s in all four CD4+ subsets.

Antigens for these TCRs are unknown. All of the isolated RNA was reverse transcribed, so expressed TCRB transcripts were sequenced. Libraries were prepared by immunoSEQ multiplex PCR; TCRdb keeps only in-frame clonotypes and omits some of them. The data contain 250,000 to 350,000 clones, roughly an eighth of them seen just once; the ten biggest clones take up over 0.015%. The material sequenced was naive CD4+ T cells from blood. These receptors all come from a young man with type 1 diabetes.

This clone was recorded only once. The chain carries TRBV28 and TRBJ2-5, with 9 bases identical to TRBD2. Germline CDR1 reads MDHEN; CDR2 reads SYDVKM. The CDR3 sequence is 15 residues long. J lost 2 bases, V lost 4 bases, and 5 bases had no gene match. In nucleotides, the CDR3 is TGTGCCAGCAGTTGGGGCCTAGCGGGACAAGAGACCCAGTACTTC. It specifies CASSWGLAGQETQYF.

This chain connects TRBV7-3 to TRBJ2-1; 7 nucleotides align to TRBD2. The CDR3 consists of 15 residues. CDR1 is SGHTA and CDR2 is FQGTGA in the germline V gene. J was trimmed by 6 bases and V by 1 base; bases with no gene match: 6. The CDR3 sequence: CASSLKGGRINEQFF. For the CDR3, the DNA is TGTGCCAGCAGCTTAAAGGGCGGGAGAATCAATGAGCAGTTCTTC.

This clone was seen more than once but under ten times. The genes are TRBV27 and TRBJ2-3, with D possibly being TRBD2 (6 bases). Trimming took off 6 bases at V and 5 bases at J, with 15 bases between the two ends. CDR1 is MNHEY, CDR2 SMNVEV, per germline (reference sequence). The CDR3 has 14 residues. The CDR3 loop is CASSPAGLQDTQYF. The CDR3 nucleotides are TGTGCCAGCAGCCCGGCGGGGCTTCAAGATACGCAGTATTTT.

This clone was counted only a few times. The V and J genes are TRBV27 and TRBJ2-7; possible D gene TRBD1, 6 bases. This CDR3 has 13 residues. Germline V lookup: CDR1 MNHEY, CDR2 SMNVEV (reference sequence). V lost 0 bases and J 6 bases, leaving 9 bases between the germline ends. The CDR3: CASSLSGAFEQYF. DNA for the CDR3: TGTGCCAGCAGTTTATCGGGGGCATTCGAGCAGTACTTC.

This clone was detected only a few times. The gene calls are TRBV7-9 and TRBJ2-2; TRBD1 matches 8 bases. Germline V gene lookup returns CDR1 SEHNR and CDR2 FQNEAQ (reference sequence). The CDR3 contains 15 residues. After removal of 11 bases from V and 1 base from J, the junction contained 9 bases not matched to a gene. This CDR3 is CAPSSGTGNTGELFF. As DNA, the CDR3 is TGTGCCCCAAGCTCCGGGACAGGGAACACCGGGGAGCTGTTTTTT.

The chain is built from TRBV25-1 and TRBJ2-2; 9 nucleotides match TRBD1. Germline V gives CDR1 MGHDK, CDR2 SYGVNS. The V segment lost 3 bases and the J segment 6 bases; nucleotides outside the gene matches: 8. This CDR3 has 16 amino acids. CDR3 nucleotide sequence: TGTGCCAGCAGTGAGGCCGGGACAGGGAAGTCCGGGGAGCTGTTTTTT. It codes for CASSEAGTGKSGELFF.

The table lists this clone with a few counts. V is TRBV4-2 and J is TRBJ2-5; D remains unclear. Germline loops: CDR1 LGHNA, CDR2 YNFKEQ. This CDR3 contains 14 residues. V was shortened by 1 base and J by 2 bases, with 8 bases between the two germline ends. CDR3: CASSQVERQETQYF. The CDR3 nucleotides read TGTGCCAGCAGCCAAGTAGAGAGGCAAGAGACCCAGTACTTC.

This rearrangement joins TRBV30 to TRBJ1-5, with a possible D match to TRBD1 (6 bases). The V gene lost 1 base and the J gene lost 9 bases, with 16 bases spanning the gap. Germline CDR1 reads GTSNPN; CDR2 reads SVGIG (reference sequence). The CDR3 loop spans 14 amino acids. The CDR3 DNA sequence: TGTGCCTGGAGTGCCGTGACAGGCCCCACGCCCCAGCATTTT. Encoded protein: CAWSAVTGPTPQHF.

This chain links TRBV15 with TRBJ2-2; 13 bases are shared with TRBD2. J gave up 5 bases and V 4 bases, and 4 bases lay outside the gene matches. This CDR3 has 16 residues. In germline, CDR1 is LNHNV, CDR2 YYDKDF (reference sequence). The CDR3: CATSKELAGGTGELFF. The CDR3 coding sequence is TGTGCCACCAGCAAAGAACTAGCGGGAGGGACCGGGGAGCTGTTTTTT.

This chain connects TRBV9 to TRBJ2-5, with TRBD1 matching over 8 bases. Germline-derived CDR1 and CDR2 are SGDLS and YYNGEE. The J segment lost 5 bases and the V segment lost 0 bases, leaving 9 bases of the junction unmatched. The CDR3 contains 16 residues. DNA for the CDR3: TGTGCCAGCAGCGTAGCTTTCCAGGGGGCGGTGGAGACCCAGTACTTC. This encodes CASSVAFQGAVETQYF.

The rearrangement links TRBV18 to TRBJ2-5; weak D call: TRBD2 (6 bases). The CDR3 is 15 residues long. The V end lost 3 bases, the J end lost 2 bases, and 13 bases lay between the germline ends. Germline V CDR1 and CDR2: KGHSH, LQKENI. The CDR3 is CASSPGLDYQETQYF. The CDR3 coding sequence is TGTGCCAGCTCACCTGGCCTGGACTATCAAGAGACCCAGTACTTC.

The chain uses TRBV6-5 and TRBJ2-5, with TRBD2 as a possible D gene (6 bases). The V gene's germline CDR1 is MNHEY and CDR2 SVGAGI. The CDR3 is 12 residues long. The germline V and J ends were trimmed by 10 bases and 1 base, with 10 bases remaining between them. CDR3 region: CATAGGQETQYF. CDR3 bases: TGTGCCACCGCCGGGGGCCAAGAGACCCAGTACTTC.

Written as DNA, the CDR3 is TGCAGCGTAGCCGGGACTAGCGGGGCCTACGAGCAGTACTTC. Its translation is CSVAGTSGAYEQYF. The J gene is TRBJ2-7, the V gene TRBV29-1; 13 nucleotides line up with TRBD2. The CDR3 contains 14 residues. The germline CDR1 and CDR2 sequences are SQVTM and ANQGSEA. Trimming at V came to 6 bases and at J to 2 bases, leaving 4 bases not matched to a gene.

This clone was recorded only once. This rearrangement joins TRBV5-6 to TRBJ1-2; no clear D gene. The CDR3 runs 14 residues. Trimming removed 0 bases from V and 5 bases from J, with 11 bases in between. Germline V lookup: CDR1 SGHDT, CDR2 YYEEEE. The chain's CDR3 is CASSLVTGGYGYTF. Here the CDR3 DNA reads TGTGCCAGCAGCTTGGTCACGGGAGGATATGGCTACACCTTC.

The V call is TRBV2, the J call TRBJ2-7; 8 positions agree with TRBD1. Germline CDR1 SNHLY, CDR2 FYNNEI. Germline trimming cut 8 bases from V and 2 bases from J; bases unmatched to any gene: 5. The CDR3 totals 13 residues. The CDR3 region is CASGRTGTYEQYF. In DNA, the CDR3 is TGTGCCAGCGGGAGGACAGGGACCTACGAGCAGTACTTC.

The rearrangement joins TRBV4-2 to TRBJ1-4; D is perhaps TRBD1 (5 bases). The germline CDR1 and CDR2 sequences are LGHNA and YNFKEQ. Trimming left V 6 bases short and J 6 bases short, with 14 bases between. The CDR3 is 14 amino acids. The CDR3 coding sequence is TGTGCCAGCAGGCGACAGTTTGGTGATGAAAAACTGTTTTTT. It is translated as CASRRQFGDEKLFF.

The gene calls are TRBV19 and TRBJ1-1; D gene uncertain. CDR1 is LNHDA, CDR2 SQIVND, per germline (reference sequence). The CDR3 runs 11 residues. The V end was cut by 6 bases, the J end by 8 bases, with 10 bases between. CDR3 in DNA: TGTGCCAGTAGCAACCGGCGGGAAGCTTTCTTT. Translating gives CASSNRREAFF.

The chain recombines TRBV30 with TRBJ1-1; maybe TRBD1 (5 bases). The CDR3 is 12 amino acids. V shed 4 bases and J shed 5 bases, with 11 bases lying between them. Per the germline V gene, CDR1 is GTSNPN and CDR2 is SVGIG (reference sequence). CDR3 nucleotide sequence: TGTGCCTGGAACAGGTGGAAGACTGAAGCTTTCTTT. It is translated as CAWNRWKTEAFF.